Listed below are T cell receptor beta chains from one sample, sequenced in a study of response to subunit inactivated influenza vaccine. MiXCR, applied by TCRdb to the RT-PCR reads, yields one record per CDR3 protein. The sample lists roughly 630,000 distinct CDR3 sequences, roughly 15% occurring once. The material sequenced was PBMCs from blood, taken roughly 2 weeks before vaccination. The receptors were sampled from a man in his forties or fifties who received an inactivated influenza vaccine. The CDR3 runs from the conserved cysteine through the conserved F or W. A D gene is named only where the DNA matches it firmly. The size entry is marked missing in some rows and otherwise reads once, few, many or a size class.

v_gene	j_gene	len	abundance	d_gene	CDR3aa	CDR3nt
TRBV7-9	TRBJ1-6	13	NA	TRBD1	CASSLHTGAALHF	TGTGCCAGCAGCTTACATACAGGGGCAGCCCTCCACTTT
TRBV20-1	TRBJ2-3	14	few	NA	CSARKVVVTDTQYF	TGCAGTGCTAGAAAGGTAGTAGTCACAGATACGCAGTATTTT
TRBV11-2	TRBJ2-7	13	NA	NA	CASSWGRVHEQYF	TGTGCCAGCAGCTGGGGCAGGGTCCACGAGCAGTACTTC
TRBV6-1	TRBJ2-7	14	few	NA	CASSEVDFFYEQYF	TGTGCCAGCAGTGAGGTCGACTTCTTCTACGAGCAGTACTTC
TRBV11-2	TRBJ2-7	17	NA	NA	CASSLDGGGIDSYEQYF	TGTGCCAGCAGCTTAGATGGTGGCGGTATCGACTCCTACGAGCAGTACTTC
TRBV12-3/TRBV12-4	TRBJ2-1	13	NA	NA	CASSLQEDNEQFF	TGTGCCAGCAGTTTACAGGAGGACAATGAGCAGTTCTTC
TRBV19	TRBJ2-2	14	few	NA	CASSIDTGPGELFF	TGTGCCAGTAGTATAGACACAGGGCCCGGGGAGCTGTTTTTT
TRBV7-2	TRBJ2-3	15	few	NA	CASSLWASDTNTQYF	TGTGCCAGCAGCTTGTGGGCTAGCGACACCAATACGCAGTATTTT
TRBV6-1	TRBJ2-1	16	NA	TRBD1	CASSPLDRGNYNEQFF	TGTGCCAGCAGCCCCCTGGACAGGGGAAACTACAATGAGCAGTTCTTC
TRBV11-2	TRBJ2-7	14	few	TRBD1	CASSRTGSFYEQYF	TGTGCCAGCAGCCGGACAGGTTCTTTCTACGAGCAGTACTTC
TRBV12-3/TRBV12-4	TRBJ2-2	15	many	TRBD2	CASSFRLAGTGELFF	TGTGCCAGCAGTTTTCGACTAGCGGGAACCGGGGAGCTGTTTTTT
TRBV28	TRBJ2-1	17	few	TRBD2	CASSLWDLRAGIDEQFF	TGTGCCAGCAGTTTATGGGACCTTAGAGCGGGAATCGATGAGCAGTTCTTC
TRBV12-3/TRBV12-4	TRBJ1-4	16	few	NA	CASSPIGGVTNEKLFF	TGTGCCAGCAGCCCTATCGGGGGCGTAACTAATGAAAAACTGTTTTTT
TRBV25-1	TRBJ2-3	15	NA	NA	CASSEFVGGTDTQYF	TGTGCCAGCAGTGAATTCGTCGGCGGTACAGATACGCAGTATTTT
TRBV7-9	TRBJ2-5	13	NA	TRBD1	CASSSNRGETQYF	TGTGCCAGCAGCTCCAACAGGGGAGAGACCCAGTACTTC
TRBV29-1	TRBJ2-3	12	NA	NA	CSVSGQTDTQYF	TGCAGCGTTTCCGGACAGACAGATACGCAGTATTTT
TRBV10-3	TRBJ2-5	14	few	TRBD2	CAISEPGLAETQYF	TGTGCCATCAGTGAACCGGGACTAGCAGAGACCCAGTACTTC
TRBV12-3/TRBV12-4	TRBJ2-2	18	few	NA	CASSLGWGRDRNTGELFF	TGTGCCAGCAGTTTAGGGTGGGGCAGGGATCGGAACACCGGGGAGCTGTTTTTT
TRBV29-1	TRBJ1-2	12	many	TRBD1	CSVGQGARGYTF	TGCAGCGTCGGACAGGGGGCTCGTGGCTACACCTTC
TRBV24-1	TRBJ2-2	16	many	NA	CATSDWRGANTGELFF	TGTGCCACCAGTGATTGGCGCGGTGCGAACACCGGGGAGCTGTTTTTT
TRBV20-1	TRBJ1-3	15	few	TRBD1	CSASRTGGAGNTIYF	TGCAGTGCTTCGAGGACAGGGGGAGCTGGAAACACCATATATTTT
TRBV10-3	TRBJ1-4	15	NA	NA	CAISQGGATNEKLFF	TGTGCCATCAGCCAGGGCGGTGCAACTAATGAAAAACTGTTTTTT
TRBV28	TRBJ2-3	16	NA	TRBD1	CASTTTGTGGSDTQYF	TGTGCCAGCACTACTACCGGGACAGGGGGCTCAGATACGCAGTATTTT
TRBV10-3	TRBJ2-3	14	few	NA	CAISDWQGTDTQYF	TGTGCCATCAGTGATTGGCAGGGAACAGATACGCAGTATTTT
TRBV7-8	TRBJ2-7	15	NA	TRBD1	CASSQNRGQGAEQYF	TGTGCCAGCAGCCAAAACCGGGGACAGGGGGCCGAGCAGTACTTC
TRBV12-3/TRBV12-4	TRBJ2-5	13	few	NA	CASSFLGKETQYF	TGTGCCAGCAGTTTTTTGGGAAAAGAGACCCAGTACTTC
TRBV29-1	TRBJ2-1	16	few	TRBD2	CSVAGTSGVLRGEQFF	TGCAGCGTTGCCGGGACTAGCGGGGTGCTCCGAGGTGAGCAGTTCTTC
TRBV6-6	TRBJ2-1	13	few	NA	CASHPTENNEQFF	TGTGCCAGCCACCCGACAGAAAACAATGAGCAGTTCTTC
TRBV20-1	TRBJ2-7	11	few	NA	CSARQIYEQYF	TGCAGTGCTAGACAGATCTACGAGCAGTACTTC
TRBV7-9	TRBJ1-1	15	few	TRBD1	CASSFQGARGAEAFF	TGTGCCAGCAGCTTCCAGGGGGCGAGAGGCGCTGAAGCTTTCTTT
TRBV29-1	TRBJ2-1	12	few	NA	CSVEPAADSEFF	TGCAGCGTTGAGCCAGCAGCGGACAGCGAGTTCTTC
TRBV7-2	TRBJ1-2	14	few	TRBD1	CASSYGTAPYGYTF	TGTGCCAGCAGCTACGGGACAGCCCCTTATGGCTACACCTTC
TRBV12-3/TRBV12-4	TRBJ2-7	13	NA	NA	CASSFGWVYEQYF	TGTGCCAGCAGTTTTGGGTGGGTTTACGAGCAGTACTTC
TRBV24-1	TRBJ2-5	17	NA	TRBD1	CATSDFAPGQGVETQYF	TGTGCCACCAGTGATTTTGCCCCGGGACAGGGAGTAGAGACCCAGTACTTC
TRBV4-2	TRBJ2-5	16	few	NA	CASSQQSASYQETQYF	TGTGCCAGCAGCCAGCAGAGCGCGAGTTACCAAGAGACCCAGTACTTC
TRBV6-4	TRBJ2-1	13	few	NA	CASSPDLYNEQFF	TGTGCCAGCAGTCCTGATCTGTACAATGAGCAGTTCTTC
TRBV5-1	TRBJ2-3	16	NA	NA	CASSLGSGTGQDTQYF	TGCGCCAGCAGCTTGGGGTCAGGTACGGGGCAGGATACGCAGTATTTT
TRBV11-2	TRBJ1-2	14	few	NA	CASSPTDDNYGYTF	TGTGCCAGCAGCCCAACGGACGATAACTATGGCTACACCTTC
TRBV29-1	TRBJ2-3	12	few	NA	CSVRPRADTQYF	TGCAGCGTGAGGCCCCGTGCAGATACGCAGTATTTT
TRBV7-2	TRBJ2-2	14	few	NA	CASDVGANTGELFF	TGTGCCAGCGACGTAGGGGCGAACACCGGGGAGCTGTTTTTT
TRBV5-1	TRBJ2-1	14	NA	NA	CASSLQGSVYEQFF	TGCGCCAGCAGCTTGCAGGGGAGCGTCTATGAGCAGTTCTTC
TRBV15	TRBJ2-1	15	NA	NA	CATSRDQRPEGEQFF	TGTGCCACCAGCAGAGATCAAAGACCCGAGGGTGAGCAGTTCTTC
TRBV11-2	TRBJ2-7	14	NA	TRBD1	CASSLVGQGTEQYF	TGTGCCAGCAGCTTGGTGGGACAGGGAACCGAGCAGTACTTC
TRBV28	TRBJ1-1	14	many	TRBD1	CASRPGGGGTEAFF	TGTGCCAGCCGACCAGGGGGCGGGGGCACTGAAGCTTTCTTT
TRBV11-2	TRBJ2-5	11	few	NA	CASSLQVAQYF	TGTGCCAGCAGCTTACAGGTGGCCCAGTACTTC
TRBV6-1	TRBJ1-4	14	NA	NA	CASRTPQDNEKLFF	TGTGCCAGCAGGACCCCCCAAGACAATGAAAAACTGTTTTTT
TRBV7-2	TRBJ2-7	16	few	NA	CASSLQGGGRAYEQYF	TGTGCCAGCAGCTTACAGGGGGGGGGCCGAGCCTACGAGCAGTACTTC